The 32 T cell receptor beta chains reported below all come from one sample, sequenced in a study of blood T cells in healthy people across ages. Sample-barcoded 5' priming and a J-beta primer mix drove a second PCR of about 6 to 12 cycles. From the 5' RACE reads, TCRdb called clonotypes with MiXCR, one entry per CDR3 protein. The sample shows 600,000 to 800,000 distinct CDR3 sequences, around 21% of them seen only once. Input material: blood. These receptors were obtained from a man aged 65 to 85 in good health.

The chain links TRBV4-1 to TRBJ2-5, with 10 bases lining up with TRBD2. The end of the DNA fits TRBJ2-1 better, so the J call may be wrong. The germline V gene encodes CDR1 MGHRA and CDR2 YSYEKL. The CDR3 has 18 amino acids. CDR3 amino acids: CASSQDQGLAIAYNEQFF. The CDR3 coding sequence is TGCGCCAGCAGCCAAGATCAGGGACTAGCGATAGCCTACAATGAGCAGTTCTTC.

The chain couples TRBV5-1 to TRBJ2-2, with D perhaps TRBD2 (5 bases). Germline V lookup: CDR1 SGHRS, CDR2 YFSETQ. The V end was cut by 3 bases, the J end by 3 bases, with 9 bases between. CDR3 length: 14 residues. CDR3 sequence reads: CASSSGIYTGELFF. Here the CDR3 DNA reads TGCGCCAGCAGCTCCGGGATATACACCGGGGAGCTGTTTTTT.

The V and J genes are TRBV4-1 and TRBJ2-5, with D tentatively TRBD2 (5 bases). The germline V gene encodes CDR1 MGHRA and CDR2 YSYEKL. V gave up 6 bases and J gave up 5 bases, with 22 bases separating them. This CDR3 contains 16 residues. The CDR3 spells CASSPPPLSGAETQYF. CDR3 DNA sequence: TGCGCCAGCAGTCCCCCCCCACTAAGCGGCGCGGAGACCCAGTACTTC.

This clonotype occurred many times. The chain uses TRBV7-3 and TRBJ2-1; the D gene is possibly TRBD2 (6 bases). Germline values: CDR1 SGHTA, CDR2 FQGTGA. The CDR3 totals 13 residues. The V and J ends lost 3 bases and 8 bases respectively, with 11 bases between them. The CDR3 region is CASSLTSTDEQFF. The CDR3 DNA follows: TGTGCCAGCAGCTTGACTAGTACCGATGAGCAGTTCTTC.

This clonotype occurred many times. The chain combines TRBV25-1 with TRBJ1-2; 7 bases map to TRBD1. Losses at the gene ends were 3 bases for V and 7 bases for J; bases not matched to a gene: 14. The CDR3 covers 16 residues. CDR1 and CDR2 (germline): MGHDK, SYGVNS. CDR3 in amino acids: CASSDGETTGRRGYTF. The CDR3 DNA reads as TGTGCCAGCAGTGATGGGGAGACGACAGGGAGACGTGGCTACACCTTC.

This clonotype has a handful of counts. The V call is TRBV6-2 or TRBV6-3, the J call TRBJ2-7; 8 positions match TRBD1. V shed 5 bases, J shed 6 bases, and the junction held 12 bases outside the gene matches. The CDR3 consists of 15 residues. Looked up from germline, CDR1 is MNHEY and CDR2 is SVGEGT. CDR3 in DNA: TGTGCCAGCAGTCATATGGACAGGGCGCTAAGCGAGCAGTACTTC. It encodes CASSHMDRALSEQYF.

This chain uses TRBV12-3 or TRBV12-4 with TRBJ2-3, with a tentative D call TRBD2 (6 bases). CDR3 length: 13 amino acids. With 5 bases removed from V and 6 bases from J, the gap between germline ends came to 12 bases. The CDR3 coding sequence is TGTGCCAGCAGTCCCCGCGGGGCGGATACGCAGTATTTT. Amino acid sequence: CASSPRGADTQYF.

The V and J genes are TRBV7-3 and TRBJ1-6; the match to TRBD1 covers 9 bases. CDR1 SGHTA and CDR2 FQGTGA come from the germline V gene. V lost 0 bases, J lost 10 bases, and 1 base stayed unmatched. This CDR3 has 14 amino acids. Here the CDR3 reads CASSLTTGGSPLHF. For the CDR3, the DNA is TGTGCCAGCAGCTTAACGACAGGGGGATCACCCCTCCACTTT.

This chain uses TRBV3-1 with TRBJ2-1, with 7 positions matching TRBD1. The CDR3 spans 16 residues. V shed 5 bases and J 2 bases; nucleotides not matched to a gene: 9. In germline, CDR1 is LGHDT, CDR2 YNNKEL (reference sequence). The CDR3 sequence is CASSKVQGSPYNEQFF. CDR3 in DNA: TGTGCCAGCAGCAAAGTACAGGGGTCCCCCTACAATGAGCAGTTCTTC.

This clonotype appeared a single time. The chain uses TRBV20-1 and TRBJ2-5; D ambiguous. Between the trimmed V and J ends, which lost 6 bases and 1 base, there was a span of 12 bases. Germline V CDR1 and CDR2: DFQATT, SNEGSKA (reference sequence). This CDR3 contains 13 residues. This CDR3 reads CSAPLNPQETQYF. The DNA of the CDR3 is TGCAGTGCCCCGCTTAACCCCCAAGAGACCCAGTACTTC.

This clonotype has a count of ten or more. This chain uses TRBV5-1 with TRBJ2-5; 7 bases fit TRBD1. Per germline, CDR1 SGHRS and CDR2 YFSETQ. V gave up 4 bases and J gave up 2 bases; unmatched junction bases: 5. The CDR3 totals 14 residues. CDR3 DNA sequence: TGCGCCAGCAGCACGACAGGGTATCAAGAGACCCAGTACTTC. This translates into CASSTTGYQETQYF.

This clonotype was seen a few times. The chain has TRBV6-5 and TRBJ2-7; 11 bases match TRBD1. The V gene's germline CDR1 is MNHEY and CDR2 SVGAGI. V shed 7 bases, J shed 2 bases, and the junction held 1 base outside the gene matches. CDR3 length equals 13 residues. The CDR3 here is CASMGQGAYEQYF. In DNA form, the CDR3 reads TGTGCCAGCATGGGACAGGGGGCCTACGAGCAGTACTTC.

The chain employs TRBV5-1 and TRBJ2-5; TRBD2 aligns across 10 bases. The J call may not be correct, given that the DNA end is closer to TRBJ2-7. CDR1 and CDR2 from the germline V gene are SGHRS and YFSETQ. The CDR3 consists of 17 residues. The CDR3 sequence is CASSPNSRSSGSYEQYF. As DNA, the CDR3 is TGCGCCAGCAGCCCAAACTCTCGTTCTAGCGGGAGCTACGAGCAGTACTTC.

The chain combines TRBV4-2 with TRBJ2-3, with 8 bases that match TRBD2. CDR3 length: 15 residues. Looked up from germline, CDR1 is LGHNA and CDR2 is YNFKEQ. After removal of 3 bases from V and 4 bases from J, the junction contained 6 bases not matched to a gene. The CDR3 here is CASSQLEAGADTQYF. As DNA, the CDR3 is TGTGCCAGCAGCCAGTTGGAAGCGGGGGCAGATACGCAGTATTTT.

The chain links TRBV20-1 to TRBJ1-2, with 10 positions matching TRBD1. The CDR3 is 15 amino acids. CDR1 is DFQATT, CDR2 SNEGSKA, per germline (reference sequence). V lost 6 bases and J lost 4; bases outside the gene matches: 11. CDR3 protein: CSATGQGRGLYGYTF. CDR3 DNA: TGCAGTGCCACGGGACAGGGGAGAGGCCTCTATGGCTACACCTTC.

As regards this clonotype: Mismatch with germline at one junction end may stem from a read error. The J gene is TRBJ2-3, the V gene TRBV12-5; D assignment may be TRBD1 or TRBD2 (5 bases each). The CDR3 is 15 residues long. In germline, CDR1 is LGHNT, CDR2 FRNRAP. CDR3 sequence: CASGLGPGYTDTQYF. For the CDR3, the DNA is TGCGCTAGTGGTTTGGGACCCGGGTACACAGATACGCAGTATTTT.

This clonotype has ten or more counts. The chain is built from TRBV18 and TRBJ2-3; TRBD2 is a possible D gene (5 bases). The V end was cut by 6 bases, the J end by 0 bases, with 13 bases between. Germline V CDR1 and CDR2: KGHSH, LQKENI. This CDR3 has 15 amino acids. The CDR3 sequence is CASSLLGLSTDTQYF. CDR3 in DNA: TGTGCCAGCTCCCTTCTCGGACTGAGCACAGATACGCAGTATTTT. Full variable domain (missing parts from reference TRBV18 and TRBJ2-3): NAGVMQNPRHLVRRRGQEARLRCSPMKGHSHVYWYRQLPEEGLKFMVYLQKENIIDESGMPKERFSAEFPKEGPSILRIQQVVRGDSAAYFCASSLLGLSTDTQYFGPGTRLTVL.

The genes are TRBV7-2 and TRBJ2-5, with a possible D match to TRBD2 (7 bases). CDR3 size: 14 residues. Between the trimmed V and J ends, which lost 4 bases and 4 bases, there was a span of 13 bases. CDR1 is SGHTA, CDR2 FQGNSA, per germline. Written as DNA, the CDR3 is TGTGCCAGCAGCTCGGAGGGGGGGATAGAGACCCAGTACTTC. Protein: CASSSEGGIETQYF.

This clonotype was picked up a small number of times. This chain joins TRBV7-9 and TRBJ1-3; D not resolved. The CDR3 covers 15 residues. The germline CDR1 and CDR2 sequences are SEHNR and FQNEAQ (reference sequence). V gave up 3 bases and J gave up 0 bases, with 9 bases separating them. The CDR3 spells CASSFGRPSGNTIYF. The CDR3 DNA is TGTGCCAGCAGCTTCGGACGGCCCTCTGGAAACACCATATATTTT.

This clonotype occurred many times. The chain joins TRBV19 to TRBJ2-2; D possibly corresponds to TRBD2 (6 bases). The ends were cut back, 5 bases at V and 1 base at J, with 17 bases in the middle. The germline V gene encodes CDR1 LNHDA and CDR2 SQIVND (reference sequence). The CDR3 is 17 amino acids. CDR3: CASSPLGRGENTGELFF. The CDR3 DNA is TGTGCCAGTAGTCCCCTCGGGCGGGGCGAGAACACCGGGGAGCTGTTTTTT.

This chain connects TRBV7-2 to TRBJ2-2, with D hard to call. The CDR3 totals 15 residues. V was pared by 5 bases and J by 2 bases, with 12 bases between. Germline V gene sequence: CDR1 SGHTA, CDR2 FQGNSA. CDR3 loop: CASSQVATNTGELFF. The CDR3 DNA reads as TGTGCCAGCAGCCAAGTGGCTACCAACACCGGGGAGCTGTTTTTT.

In its sample, this clonotype was seen many times. V gene TRBV20-1 combines with J gene TRBJ2-1; D possibly uses TRBD1 or TRBD2 (5 bases each). Germline V gene data show CDR1 as DFQATT and CDR2 as SNEGSKA (reference sequence). V lost 6 bases and J 0 bases, leaving 12 bases between the germline ends. The CDR3 is 14 residues long. The CDR3 protein is CSAGAGSSYNEQFF. The CDR3 DNA follows: TGCAGTGCCGGGGCAGGGAGCTCCTACAATGAGCAGTTCTTC.

This clonotype was observed a handful of times. The chain combines TRBV20-1 with TRBJ2-3; TRBD1 aligns across 10 bases. Germline-derived CDR1 and CDR2 are DFQATT and SNEGSKA (reference sequence). J gave up 3 bases and V 6 bases, and 6 bases lay outside the gene matches. The CDR3 contains 14 residues. CDR3: CSATGTGATDTQYF. The DNA of the CDR3 is TGCAGTGCCACCGGGACAGGGGCTACAGATACGCAGTATTTT.

This clonotype was detected only a few times. The chain carries TRBV11-2 and TRBJ2-7; D possibly corresponds to TRBD2 (6 bases). Germline assignment: CDR1 SGHAT and CDR2 FQNNGV. The V end was cut by 1 base, the J end by 2 bases, with 15 bases between. This CDR3 region has 16 residues. The CDR3 DNA sequence: TGTGCCAGCAGCTTAGGGCCGTCGGGAGCCACCTACGAGCAGTACTTC. Amino acid sequence: CASSLGPSGATYEQYF.

This clonotype has more than one count but fewer than ten. V usage is TRBV4-1 and J usage is TRBJ2-5, with D perhaps TRBD2 (5 bases). The closer fit of TRBJ2-1 to the DNA end suggests the J call may be wrong. This CDR3 comprises 16 residues. Per germline, CDR1 MGHRA and CDR2 YSYEKL. The CDR3 loop is CASSHQFSADYNEQFF. The CDR3 DNA sequence: TGCGCCAGCAGCCATCAATTTAGCGCAGATTACAATGAGCAGTTCTTC.

Turning to this clonotype: The junction and the germline gene differ at one end; a read error may be behind it. The gene calls are TRBV20-1 and TRBJ2-2; the match to TRBD2 covers 13 bases. Germline-derived CDR1 and CDR2 are DFQATT and SNEGSKA (reference sequence). This CDR3 is built from 16 residues. DNA of the CDR3: TGCAGTGCCGGGACTAGCGGGACAGCGAACACCGGGGGGCTGTTTTTT. Amino acid sequence: CSAGTSGTANTGGLFF.

The sample holds many counts of this clonotype. In nucleotides, the CDR3 is TGTGCCAGCAGTTACTCACCCGGCTCCTACAATGAGCAGTTCTTC. Protein sequence: CASSYSPGSYNEQFF. The gene calls are TRBV6-2 or TRBV6-3 and TRBJ2-1, with D unclear. The V gene's germline CDR1 is MNHEY and CDR2 SVGEGT. Trimming pared 0 bases from V and 0 bases from J, leaving 6 bases between. This CDR3 spans 15 amino acids.

The chain combines TRBV27 with TRBJ2-2, with a tentative D call TRBD2 (6 bases). Looked up from germline, CDR1 is MNHEY and CDR2 is SMNVEV (reference sequence). This CDR3 region has 14 residues. Deletions cut 3 bases from V and 7 bases from J, with 12 bases between. The CDR3: CASSLGGSGGELFF. CDR3 in DNA: TGTGCCAGCAGTTTGGGGGGAAGCGGCGGGGAGCTGTTTTTT.

This clonotype turned up a few times. The rearrangement joins TRBV11-2 to TRBJ2-3; 8 bases line up with TRBD1. The CDR3 is made up of 16 amino acids. Germline CDR1 reads SGHAT; CDR2 reads FQNNGV. The J segment lost 1 base and the V segment lost 4 bases, leaving 7 bases of the junction unmatched. Here the CDR3 DNA reads TGTGCCAGCAGCTCTCGCCGGGACAGGCGCACAGATACGCAGTATTTT. This sequence encodes CASSSRRDRRTDTQYF.

The gene calls are TRBV4-2 and TRBJ2-4, with 9 bases matching TRBD1. This CDR3 has 15 residues. The V gene's germline CDR1 is LGHNA and CDR2 YNFKEQ. V shed 3 bases, J shed 4 bases, and the junction held 4 bases outside the gene matches. The CDR3 here is CASSHPDRGKNIQYF. The DNA for the CDR3 is TGTGCCAGCAGCCACCCGGACAGGGGTAAAAACATTCAGTACTTC.

The V gene is TRBV7-9, the J gene TRBJ2-6, with a weak D call TRBD2 (5 bases). This CDR3 contains 16 residues. V lost 1 base, J lost 0 bases, and 7 bases lay in between. The V gene's germline CDR1 is SEHNR and CDR2 FQNEAQ (reference sequence). CDR3 sequence reads: CASSLVRDSGANVLTF. Here the CDR3 DNA reads TGTGCCAGCAGCTTAGTACGGGACTCTGGGGCCAACGTCCTGACTTTC.

In its sample, this clonotype was seen a few times. The chain is built from TRBV12-3 or TRBV12-4 and TRBJ2-2; TRBD2 matches 7 bases. The CDR3 extends over 16 amino acids. V dropped 0 bases and J dropped 7; count of bases not matched to a gene: 8. This CDR3 is CASSLAGRAVGGELFF. The CDR3 region has the DNA TGTGCCAGCAGTTTAGCGGGGAGGGCCGTCGGCGGGGAGCTGTTTTTT.